The 14 T cell receptor beta chains reported below all come from one sample, sequenced in a study of PD-L1 blockade in urothelial cancer. The protocol was immunoSEQ multiplex PCR, while the TCRdb copy is restricted to in-frame clones and leaves out a portion. The sample carries tens of thousands of clones, 84% recorded once. Described time point: pretreatment peripheral blood. The material was PBMCs, obtained around atezolizumab (anti-PD-L1) treatment. The receptors shown here come from a woman between 70 and 85 years old with urothelial cancer.

The DNA of the CDR3 is TGTGCCATCAGCTCACAGGGGGAGGACTATGGCTACACCTTC. Protein product: CAISSQGEDYGYTF. This rearrangement joins TRBV10-3 to TRBJ1-2; the match to TRBD1 covers 8 bases. This CDR3 has 14 residues. Germline loops: CDR1 ENHRY, CDR2 SYGVKD. Trimming at V came to 6 bases and at J to 3 bases, leaving 6 bases not matched to a gene.

This clone has a handful of counts. The chain links TRBV2 to TRBJ2-7, with unresolved D. Looked up from germline, CDR1 is SNHLY and CDR2 is FYNNEI. V was shortened by 1 base and J by 3 bases, with 4 bases between the two germline ends. The CDR3 length is 12 residues. DNA of the CDR3: TGTGCCAGCAGTGAAGATTACTACGAGCAGTACTTC. Its protein is CASSEDYYEQYF.

This clone has a single count. The J gene is TRBJ2-3, the V gene TRBV29-1; D might be TRBD1 (6 bases). V was pared by 3 bases and J by 4 bases, with 11 bases between. This CDR3 is 13 amino acids long. In germline, CDR1 is SQVTM, CDR2 ANQGSEA. The CDR3 loop is CSVDDRQADTQYF. The CDR3 DNA reads TGCAGCGTTGACGACAGGCAGGCAGATACGCAGTATTTT.

This clone was picked up a small number of times. The chain joins TRBV11-2 to TRBJ2-3, with a possible D match to TRBD2 (6 bases). Germline CDR1 is SGHAT and CDR2 is FQNNGV. This CDR3 contains 17 residues. Trimming took off 5 bases at V and 6 bases at J, with 24 bases between the two ends. Here the CDR3 reads CASSLGLGGTPADTQYF. Written as DNA, the CDR3 is TGTGCCAGCAGCCTTGGCTTGGGCGGGACCCCCGCTGATACGCAGTATTTT.

V and J are TRBV11-2 and TRBJ2-7; 7 nucleotides line up with TRBD1. The CDR3 is made up of 14 amino acids. CDR1 and CDR2 from the germline V gene are SGHAT and FQNNGV. Unmatched junction bases numbered 9, after V lost 5 bases and J lost 5 bases. The CDR3 nucleotides are TGTGCCAGCAGCCCCCTAGACAGGGCCCACGAGCAGTACTTC. Translated, it gives CASSPLDRAHEQYF.

The chain uses TRBV5-4 and TRBJ2-3; TRBD2 matches at 7 bases. V dropped 4 bases and J dropped 4; count of bases not matched to a gene: 9. The CDR3 covers 15 residues. Germline V gives CDR1 SGHNT, CDR2 YYREEE (reference sequence). The CDR3 DNA sequence: TGTGCCAGCAGCCGAAGACTAGCCGAGGCAGATACGCAGTATTTT. Protein: CASSRRLAEADTQYF.

The V gene is TRBV5-6, the J gene TRBJ2-3; no clear D. CDR1 is SGHDT and CDR2 is YYEEEE in the germline V gene. CDR3 length: 12 amino acids. V shed 2 bases and J shed 4 bases, with 5 bases lying between them. CDR3 amino acids: CASSFLSDTQYF. The CDR3 coding sequence is TGTGCCAGCAGCTTTCTCTCAGATACGCAGTATTTT.

This chain links TRBV27 with TRBJ2-7, with 10 bases matching TRBD2. Germline values: CDR1 MNHEY, CDR2 SMNVEV (reference sequence). Trimming removed 6 bases from V and 2 bases from J; junction bases left unmatched: 4. This CDR3 has 14 amino acids. The CDR3 sequence: CASSLLAGAYEQYF. In DNA, the CDR3 is TGTGCCAGCAGCCTTCTAGCGGGGGCCTACGAGCAGTACTTC.

The rearrangement uses TRBV21-1 and TRBJ1-1. TRBV21-1 constitutes a pseudogene. This CDR3 region has 15 residues. CDR3 region: CASRGTGRGNTEAFF. The CDR3 DNA reads TGTGCCAGCAGAGGAACAGGGAGGGGGAACACTGAAGCTTTCTTT.

This clone was picked up one time. The chain joins TRBV27 to TRBJ2-1; D not resolved. Germline assignment: CDR1 MNHEY and CDR2 SMNVEV (reference sequence). V lost 8 bases, J lost 4 bases, and 12 bases lay in between. There are 13 residues in the CDR3. This CDR3 is CASQLSGYNEQFF. The CDR3 nucleotides are TGTGCCAGCCAGCTTTCAGGATACAATGAGCAGTTCTTC.

V and J are TRBV7-8 and TRBJ2-3; D is unclear. The V and J ends lost 1 base and 2 bases respectively, with 7 bases between them. CDR3 length: 14 residues. In germline, CDR1 is SGHVS, CDR2 FQNEAQ. CDR3 amino acids: CASSLEETTDTQYF. The CDR3 DNA sequence: TGTGCCAGCAGCTTAGAGGAGACCACAGATACGCAGTATTTT.

J is TRBJ1-2 and V is TRBV5-6, with TRBD1 matching over 7 bases. The V and J ends lost 3 bases and 4 bases, in that order; junction bases with no gene match: 6. Germline-derived CDR1 and CDR2 are SGHDT and YYEEEE. CDR3 size: 14 residues. The CDR3 DNA follows: TGTGCCAGCAGCTCGCTTACAGGGGCCTATGGCTACACCTTC. Protein product: CASSSLTGAYGYTF. Variable domain in full (rest from reference TRBV5-6 and TRBJ1-2): DAGVTQSPTHLIKTRGQQVTLRCSPKSGHDTVSWYQQALGQGPQFIFQYYEEEERQRGNFPDRFSGHQFPNYSSELNVNALLLGDSALYLCASSSLTGAYGYTFGSGTRLTVV.

The chain couples TRBV5-4 to TRBJ1-2; 10 positions agree with TRBD1. Germline V gene sequence: CDR1 SGHNT, CDR2 YYREEE (reference sequence). CDR3 length: 14 residues. V shed 3 bases and J 2 bases; nucleotides not matched to a gene: 1. The chain's CDR3 is CASSWGQGNYGYTF. CDR3 bases: TGTGCCAGCAGCTGGGGACAGGGGAACTATGGCTACACCTTC. Full variable domain (missing parts from reference TRBV5-4 and TRBJ1-2): ETGVTQSPTHLIKTRGQQVTLRCSSQSGHNTVSWYQQALGQGPQFIFQYYREEENGRGNFPPRFSGLQFPNYSSELNVNALELDDSALYLCASSWGQGNYGYTFGSGTRLTVV.

This sequence joins TRBV6-5 and TRBJ1-3; D is ambiguous. The CDR3 has 15 amino acids. From germline, CDR1 is MNHEY and CDR2 SVGAGI. With 0 bases removed from V and 0 bases from J, the gap between germline ends came to 6 bases. CDR3 sequence reads: CASSYSRGSGNTIYF. In nucleotides, the CDR3 is TGTGCCAGCAGTTACTCTCGGGGCTCTGGAAACACCATATATTTT.